The sequence of this TCR beta chain was determined in a study of cytomegalovirus exposure and HLA in healthy donors. In the case of this clone: Its antigen remains unidentified.

CDR1 is MNHEY, CDR2 SVGAGI, per germline. The CDR3 length is 15 residues. The trim removed 2 bases at V and 5 bases at J, leaving 7 bases unmatched. Primers for the PCR totalled 60 Vbeta and 13 Jbeta. Only in-frame clones appear in the TCRdb table, and some are missing; sequencing was by immunoSEQ multiplex PCR. The table lists approximately 90,000 clones, roughly 79% of them singletons, with roughly 5% in the top ten. General study points: In an earlier analysis, about 87% or about 30%: the productive usage of most TCR beta V segments. Sequencing had likely introduced a cluster of highly shared sequence variants as an artifact. The analysis excluded some indistinguishable V segments, including TRBV6-2 and TRBV6-3.

J is TRBJ2-3 and V is TRBV6-5; 7 bases fit TRBD1. Source material: PBMCs. This receptor was identified in a middle-aged woman in good health and CMV-seronegative. As DNA, the CDR3 is TGTGCCAGCAGTTACAGGGGGCGTTCTGGAGATACGCAGTATTTT. Translating gives CASSYRGRSGDTQYF.